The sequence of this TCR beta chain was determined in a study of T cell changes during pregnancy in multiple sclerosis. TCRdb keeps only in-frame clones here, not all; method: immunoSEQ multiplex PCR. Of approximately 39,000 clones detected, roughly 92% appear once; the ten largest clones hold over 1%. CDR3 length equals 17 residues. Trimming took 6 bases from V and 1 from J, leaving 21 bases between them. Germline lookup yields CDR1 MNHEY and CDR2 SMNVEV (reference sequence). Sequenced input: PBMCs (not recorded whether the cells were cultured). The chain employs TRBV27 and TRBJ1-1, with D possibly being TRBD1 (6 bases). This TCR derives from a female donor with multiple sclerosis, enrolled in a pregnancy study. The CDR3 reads CASSSSGVWGPNTEAFF. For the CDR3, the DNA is TGTGCCAGCAGCTCATCAGGGGTCTGGGGGCCGAACACTGAAGCTTTCTTT.